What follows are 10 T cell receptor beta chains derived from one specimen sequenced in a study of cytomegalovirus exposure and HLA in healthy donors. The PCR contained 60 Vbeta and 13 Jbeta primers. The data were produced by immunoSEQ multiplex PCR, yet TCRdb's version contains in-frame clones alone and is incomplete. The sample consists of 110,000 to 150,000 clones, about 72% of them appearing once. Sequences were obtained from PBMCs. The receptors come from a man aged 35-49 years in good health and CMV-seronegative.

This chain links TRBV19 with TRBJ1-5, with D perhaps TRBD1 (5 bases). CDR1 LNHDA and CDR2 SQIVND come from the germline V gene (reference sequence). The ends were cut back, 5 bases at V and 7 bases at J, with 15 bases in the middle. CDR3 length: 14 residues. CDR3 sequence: CASSRQGSGQPQHF. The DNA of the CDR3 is TGTGCCAGTAGTCGGCAGGGTTCAGGGCAGCCCCAGCATTTT.

CDR3: CASSQIGTSNYEQYF. CDR3 coding DNA: TGTGCCAGCAGCCAAATAGGGACTAGCAATTACGAGCAGTACTTC. V gene TRBV4-2 combines with J gene TRBJ2-7; 9 bases fit TRBD2. CDR3 size: 15 residues. V dropped 2 bases and J dropped 4; count of bases not matched to a gene: 6. Germline CDR1 is LGHNA and CDR2 is YNFKEQ.

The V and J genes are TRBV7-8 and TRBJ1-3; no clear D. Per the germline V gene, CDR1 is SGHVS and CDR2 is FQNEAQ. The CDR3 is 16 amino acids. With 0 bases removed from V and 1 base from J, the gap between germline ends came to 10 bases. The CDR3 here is CASSLARHGSGNTIYF. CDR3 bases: TGTGCCAGCAGCTTAGCGAGACATGGATCTGGAAACACCATATATTTT. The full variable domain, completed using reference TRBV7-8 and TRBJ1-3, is GAGVSQSPRYKVAKRGQDVALRCDPISGHVSLFWYQQALGQGPEFLTYFQNEAQLDKSGLPSDRFFAERPEGSVSTLKIQRTQQEDSAVYLCASSLARHGSGNTIYFGEGSWLTVV.

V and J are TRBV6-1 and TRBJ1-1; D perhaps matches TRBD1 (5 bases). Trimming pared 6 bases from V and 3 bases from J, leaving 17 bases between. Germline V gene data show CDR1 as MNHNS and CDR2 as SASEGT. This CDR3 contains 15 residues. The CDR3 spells CASRVDTGWDTEAFF. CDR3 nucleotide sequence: TGTGCCAGCAGGGTGGACACCGGTTGGGACACTGAAGCTTTCTTT.

CDR3 in amino acids: CASSYLASYEQYF. CDR3 in DNA: TGCGCCAGCAGCTACCTAGCAAGCTACGAGCAGTACTTC. This chain joins TRBV5-1 and TRBJ2-7, with D possibly matching TRBD2 (5 bases). Germline-derived CDR1 and CDR2 are SGHRS and YFSETQ. The CDR3 has 13 residues. V was clipped by 3 bases and J by 3 bases, with 10 bases between them.

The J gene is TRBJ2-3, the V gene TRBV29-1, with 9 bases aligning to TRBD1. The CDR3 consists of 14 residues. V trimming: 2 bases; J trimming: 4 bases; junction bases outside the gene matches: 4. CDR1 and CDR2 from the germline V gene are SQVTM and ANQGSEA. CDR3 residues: CSVERTGDSDTQYF. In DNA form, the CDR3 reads TGCAGCGTTGAAAGGACAGGGGATTCAGATACGCAGTATTTT.

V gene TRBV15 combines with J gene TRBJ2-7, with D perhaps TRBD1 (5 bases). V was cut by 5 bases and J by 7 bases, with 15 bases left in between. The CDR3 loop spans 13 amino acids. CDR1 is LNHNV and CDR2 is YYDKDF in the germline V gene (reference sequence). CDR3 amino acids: CATSPDVHREQYF. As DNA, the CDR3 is TGTGCCACCAGCCCAGACGTCCACAGGGAGCAGTACTTC.

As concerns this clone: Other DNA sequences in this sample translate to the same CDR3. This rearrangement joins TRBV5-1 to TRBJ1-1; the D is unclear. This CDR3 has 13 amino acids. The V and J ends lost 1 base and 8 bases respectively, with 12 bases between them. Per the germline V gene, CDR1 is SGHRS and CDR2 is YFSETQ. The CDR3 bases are TGCGCCAGCAGCTTGCGAAGCGTCACCGAAGCTTTCTTT. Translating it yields CASSLRSVTEAFF.

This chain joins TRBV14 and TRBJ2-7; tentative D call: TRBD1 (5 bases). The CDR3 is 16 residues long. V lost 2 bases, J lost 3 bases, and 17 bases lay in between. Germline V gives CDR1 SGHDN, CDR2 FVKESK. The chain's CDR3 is CASSQTLPQGSYEQYF. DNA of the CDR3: TGTGCCAGCAGCCAAACCTTACCGCAGGGAAGCTACGAGCAGTACTTC. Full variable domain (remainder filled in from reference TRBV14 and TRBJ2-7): EAGVTQFPSHSVIEKGQTVTLRCDPISGHDNLYWYRRVMGKEIKFLLHFVKESKQDESGMPNNRFLAERTGGTYSTLKVQPAELEDSGVYFCASSQTLPQGSYEQYFGPGTRLTVT.

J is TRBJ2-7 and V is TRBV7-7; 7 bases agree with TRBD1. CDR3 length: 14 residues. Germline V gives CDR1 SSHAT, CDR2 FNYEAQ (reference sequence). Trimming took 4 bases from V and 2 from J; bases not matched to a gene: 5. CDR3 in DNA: TGTGCCAGCAGCTCCCGGGACAGCCCCTACGAGCAGTACTTC. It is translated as CASSSRDSPYEQYF.